These 19 T cell receptor beta chains were all obtained from the same sample, sequenced in a study of blood T cell repertoires in COVID-19. Libraries were prepared by immunoSEQ multiplex PCR; TCRdb keeps only in-frame clonotypes and omits some of them. Found here are around 450,000 clones, 70% to 90% of them singletons; the top ten hold almost 2%. Specimen: PBMCs or T cells enriched from blood (not recorded which). These receptors all come from a woman between 18 and 30 years old with acute COVID-19.

The chain employs TRBV4-3 and TRBJ2-1; 12 nucleotides match TRBD2. The ends lost 0 bases at V and 0 bases at J; junction bases unmatched: 6. This CDR3 region has 19 residues. The V gene's germline CDR1 is LGHNA and CDR2 YSLEER. The CDR3 sequence is CASSQDPSGRGSSYNEQFF. The CDR3 DNA sequence: TGCGCCAGCAGCCAAGACCCTAGCGGGAGGGGGAGCTCCTACAATGAGCAGTTCTTC.

This clone occurred once. This chain links TRBV12-5 with TRBJ1-2; D is unclear. The CDR3 runs 14 residues. V was clipped by 4 bases and J by 2 bases, with 11 bases between them. The germline gives CDR1 LGHNT, CDR2 FRNRAP. The chain's CDR3 is CASGYGSPNYGYTF. CDR3 bases: TGTGCTAGTGGTTACGGGTCGCCGAACTATGGCTACACCTTC.

This clone occurred a few times. This chain joins TRBV5-1 and TRBJ1-1; D is undetermined. CDR1 SGHRS and CDR2 YFSETQ come from the germline V gene. The CDR3 totals 13 residues. Between the trimmed V and J ends, which lost 3 bases and 3 bases, there was a span of 9 bases. Written as DNA, the CDR3 is TGCGCCAGCAGCTGGGAGGGAGACACTGAAGCTTTCTTT. It encodes CASSWEGDTEAFF.

This clone was detected ten times or more. The rearrangement uses TRBV15 and TRBJ1-3; D is unresolved. Germline V gene sequence: CDR1 LNHNV, CDR2 YYDKDF (reference sequence). Trimming took off 1 base at V and 5 bases at J, with 15 bases between the two ends. This CDR3 is built from 16 residues. The CDR3 reads CATSRGPPGGRNTIYF. DNA of the CDR3: TGTGCCACCAGCAGAGGACCACCGGGAGGCAGAAACACCATATATTTT.

The chain uses TRBV28 and TRBJ1-1, with D tentatively TRBD1 (5 bases). From germline, CDR1 is MDHEN and CDR2 SYDVKM. Trimming stripped 8 bases from V and 0 bases from J, with 16 bases between. The CDR3 contains 15 residues. In DNA form, the CDR3 reads TGTGCCAGCCGTAGCACACAGGCTATGAACACTGAAGCTTTCTTT. Amino acid sequence: CASRSTQAMNTEAFF.

V gene TRBV27 combines with J gene TRBJ2-7; 8 nucleotides match TRBD2. The J segment lost 2 bases and the V segment lost 0 bases, leaving 9 bases of the junction unmatched. Germline V CDR1 and CDR2: MNHEY, SMNVEV (reference sequence). The CDR3 totals 17 residues. The CDR3 region is CASSLSSLAGPTYEQYF. As DNA, the CDR3 is TGTGCCAGCAGTTTATCCAGCTTAGCGGGGCCCACCTACGAGCAGTACTTC.

The chain uses TRBV7-8 and TRBJ1-2; D not resolved. Trimming removed 1 base at V and 2 bases at J, with 8 bases between. The CDR3 length is 14 residues. Germline values: CDR1 SGHVS, CDR2 FQNEAQ. CDR3 in amino acids: CASSLEGRNYGYTF. The CDR3 DNA reads as TGTGCCAGCAGCTTAGAAGGCAGGAACTATGGCTACACCTTC.

This CDR3 reads CASSLSQGWGYTF. The CDR3 DNA is TGTGCCAGCAGTTTATCCCAGGGATGGGGCTACACCTTC. The chain joins TRBV28 to TRBJ1-2, with D perhaps matching TRBD1 (5 bases). The germline V and J ends were trimmed by 1 base and 8 bases, with 11 bases remaining between them. CDR1 and CDR2 from the germline V gene are MDHEN and SYDVKM. The CDR3 totals 13 residues.

V gene TRBV6-5 combines with J gene TRBJ1-2; 8 bases are shared with TRBD1. V lost 6 bases to trimming and J lost 6 bases; unmatched junction nucleotides: 9. This CDR3 comprises 14 residues. Germline V gives CDR1 MNHEY, CDR2 SVGAGI. The CDR3 protein is CASSLQDRDDGYTF. CDR3 in DNA: TGTGCCAGCAGCCTCCAGGACAGGGATGATGGCTACACCTTC.

The CDR3 sequence is CASRRQMNTEAFF. The CDR3, as DNA: TGTGCCAGCAGGCGACAGATGAACACTGAAGCTTTCTTT. The chain is built from TRBV27 and TRBJ1-1, with TRBD1 as a possible D gene (5 bases). The CDR3 length is 13 residues. V dropped 6 bases and J dropped 0 bases, with 8 bases sitting between them. The germline V gene has CDR1 MNHEY and CDR2 SMNVEV (reference sequence).

This chain links TRBV12-5 with TRBJ1-1; no firm D call. Germline CDR1 is LGHNT and CDR2 is FRNRAP. The CDR3 sequence is 15 residues long. V was trimmed by 6 bases and J by 5 bases, leaving 19 bases between them. CDR3 bases: TGTGCTAGTGGACCCCCCCCGACACCAAGGACTGAAGCTTTCTTT. Its protein product is CASGPPPTPRTEAFF.

V and J are TRBV6-5 and TRBJ2-3; D remains ambiguous. CDR3 length equals 14 residues. The V end was cut by 0 bases, the J end by 2 bases, with 6 bases between. The germline V gene encodes CDR1 MNHEY and CDR2 SVGAGI. In DNA form, the CDR3 reads TGTGCCAGCAGTTACTCGAGACTCACAGATACGCAGTATTTT. Encoded protein: CASSYSRLTDTQYF.

This chain joins TRBV5-4 and TRBJ2-7; D gene uncertain. Between the trimmed V and J ends, which lost 2 bases and 2 bases, there was a span of 8 bases. This CDR3 is 13 amino acids long. The germline CDR1 and CDR2 sequences are SGHNT and YYREEE (reference sequence). The CDR3 protein is CASSFGGTYEQYF. The CDR3 bases are TGTGCCAGCAGCTTCGGCGGAACCTACGAGCAGTACTTC.

The genes are TRBV19 and TRBJ1-5; weak D call: TRBD1 (6 bases). Germline CDR1 reads LNHDA; CDR2 reads SQIVND (reference sequence). The CDR3 consists of 15 residues. V dropped 5 bases and J dropped 3 bases, with 14 bases sitting between them. CDR3 in DNA: TGTGCCAGTAGTGAGTTTTCAGGGGTCAATCAGCCCCAGCATTTT. It is translated as CASSEFSGVNQPQHF.

V and J are TRBV10-3 and TRBJ2-7, with TRBD2 matching 10 bases. The V and J ends lost 5 bases and 3 bases, in that order; junction bases with no gene match: 4. The CDR3 extends over 14 amino acids. Germline assignment: CDR1 ENHRY and CDR2 SYGVKD. As DNA, the CDR3 is TGTGCCATCAGTTCAACTAGCGGGGTCTACGAGCAGTACTTC. Its protein product is CAISSTSGVYEQYF.

The chain carries TRBV28 and TRBJ1-6, with D perhaps matching TRBD1 (6 bases). Trimming removed 7 bases from V and 17 bases from J, with 18 bases in between. Germline assignment: CDR1 MDHEN and CDR2 SYDVKM. The CDR3 runs 12 residues. The CDR3, as DNA: TGTGCCAGCAACACACAGGGTAGGGTAATCCACTTT. Amino acids: CASNTQGRVIHF.

The V call is TRBV6-6, the J call TRBJ1-2; D may be TRBD1 (6 bases). The CDR3 sequence is 14 residues long. Trimming left V 6 bases short and J 3 bases short, with 14 bases between. Germline lookup yields CDR1 MNHNY and CDR2 SVGAGI (reference sequence). As DNA, the CDR3 is TGTGCCAGCAGCTTCGGACAGCTGGACTATGGCTACACCTTC. Translation: CASSFGQLDYGYTF.

A few counts support this clone. The chain carries TRBV3-1 (or the pseudogene TRBV3-2) and TRBJ2-7, with 9 nucleotides matching TRBD2. This CDR3 comprises 15 residues. The germline V gene has CDR1 LGHDT and CDR2 YNNKEL (reference sequence). J gave up 5 bases and V 4 bases, and 9 bases lay outside the gene matches. The CDR3 loop reads CASSPLAGALNEQYF. CDR3 DNA sequence: TGTGCCAGCAGCCCATTAGCGGGAGCTTTGAACGAGCAGTACTTC.

This clone has a handful of counts. The rearrangement uses TRBV7-3 and TRBJ1-5; 9 bases agree with TRBD1. The CDR3 spans 20 residues. With V trimmed by 3 bases and J by 1 base, 16 bases remained unmatched. Germline loops: CDR1 SGHTA, CDR2 FQGTGA. The CDR3 DNA sequence: TGTGCCAGCAGCTTTCGGGGGTTCATACAGGGGGCGCGGAGCAATCAGCCCCAGCATTTT. Translated, it gives CASSFRGFIQGARSNQPQHF.